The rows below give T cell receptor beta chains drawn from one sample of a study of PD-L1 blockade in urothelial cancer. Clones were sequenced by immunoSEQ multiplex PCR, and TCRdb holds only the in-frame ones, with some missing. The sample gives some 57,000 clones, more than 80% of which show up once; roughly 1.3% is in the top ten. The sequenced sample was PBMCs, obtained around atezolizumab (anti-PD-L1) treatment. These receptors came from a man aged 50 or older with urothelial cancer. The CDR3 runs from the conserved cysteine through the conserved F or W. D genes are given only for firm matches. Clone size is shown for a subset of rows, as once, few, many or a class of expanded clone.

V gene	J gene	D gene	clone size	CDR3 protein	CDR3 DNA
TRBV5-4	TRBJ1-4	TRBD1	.	CASSWDRGRSGEKLFF	TGTGCCAGCAGCTGGGACAGGGGGCGATCTGGGGAAAAACTGTTTTTT
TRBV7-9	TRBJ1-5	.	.	CASSTVGHNQPQHF	TGTGCCAGCAGCACCGTGGGACACAATCAGCCCCAGCATTTT
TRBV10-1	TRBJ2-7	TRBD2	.	CASSAGLADEQYF	TGCGCCAGCAGTGCTGGACTAGCAGACGAGCAGTACTTC
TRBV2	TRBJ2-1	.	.	CASSGTLTVYNEQFF	TGTGCCAGCAGTGGGACCCTGACAGTTTACAATGAGCAGTTCTTC
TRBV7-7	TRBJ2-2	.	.	CASSPIGREYTGELFF	TGTGCCAGCAGCCCAATAGGACGGGAGTATACCGGGGAGCTGTTTTTT
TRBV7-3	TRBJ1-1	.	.	CASSLGRGNTEAFF	TGTGCCAGCAGCTTAGGCAGGGGGAACACTGAAGCTTTCTTT
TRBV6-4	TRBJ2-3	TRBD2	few	CASSDSSGGGSDTQYF	TGTGCCAGCAGTGACTCGAGCGGCGGGGGGTCGGATACGCAGTATTTT
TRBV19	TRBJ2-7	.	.	CASRGGGGYEQYF	TGTGCCAGTAGGGGGGGCGGGGGCTACGAGCAGTACTTC
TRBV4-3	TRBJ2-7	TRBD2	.	CASSLEVGAGGVAYEQYF	TGCGCCAGCAGCCTCGAAGTAGGAGCGGGAGGGGTAGCCTACGAGCAGTACTTC
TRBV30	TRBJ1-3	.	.	CAWSLTGNTIYF	TGTGCCTGGAGTCTAACTGGAAACACCATATATTTT
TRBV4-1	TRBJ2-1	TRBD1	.	CASSPGQGPGSYNEQFF	TGCGCCAGCAGCCCCGGACAGGGCCCGGGATCCTACAATGAGCAGTTCTTC
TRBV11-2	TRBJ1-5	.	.	CASSLEIGDHQPQHF	TGTGCCAGCAGCTTAGAAATAGGGGATCATCAGCCCCAGCATTTT
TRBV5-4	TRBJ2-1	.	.	CASSLGGLSYNEQFF	TGTGCCAGCAGCTTGGGGGGGCTCTCCTACAATGAGCAGTTCTTC
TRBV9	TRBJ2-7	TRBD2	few	CASSPEGTSAKGQYF	TGTGCCAGCAGCCCCGAAGGGACTAGCGCGAAAGGGCAGTACTTC
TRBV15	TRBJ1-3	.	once	CATSSSRSPGNTIYF	TGTGCCACCAGCAGTTCGAGGAGTCCTGGAAACACCATATATTTT
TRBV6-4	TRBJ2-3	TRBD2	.	CASSDSAGGPDTQYF	TGTGCCAGCAGTGACTCAGCGGGGGGCCCAGATACGCAGTATTTT
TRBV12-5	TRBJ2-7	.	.	CASGLTPSYEQYF	TGTGCTAGTGGTTTGACACCTTCCTACGAGCAGTACTTC